This T cell receptor (beta chain) was documented in a study of beta chain features in type 1 diabetes. Study-wide points: cDNA-based sequencing might over-represent cells highly expressing TCR.

This clone was seen a handful of times. What it recognizes is unknown. Expressed TCRB transcripts were sequenced because the isolated RNA had all been reverse transcribed beforehand. This table comes from immunoSEQ multiplex PCR, and its TCRdb copy is limited to in-frame clones, with some not included. The table includes tens of thousands of clones, 50% detected once. Trimming left V 4 bases short and J 7 bases short, with 13 bases between. This CDR3 region has 14 residues. Germline lookup yields CDR1 KGHSH and CDR2 LQKENI. The chain recombines TRBV18 with TRBJ1-4; possibly TRBD1 for D (6 bases). This sequence originates from a woman aged 30 to 39 in good health. The sequenced material came from stem cell memory CD4+ T cells from blood. CDR3 coding DNA: TGTGCCAGCTCACTTAACAGGGATCCTGAAAAACTGTTTTTT. It specifies CASSLNRDPEKLFF.